These 31 T cell receptor beta chains share one sample of origin, sequenced in a study of T cells in Graves' hyperthyroidism and ophthalmopathy. TCR beta CDR3 region amplification was performed from RNA transcripts. HTBI primers were employed in a first-round RT-PCR of the TCR CDR3. MiXCR was run by TCRdb on the multiplex PCR reads, yielding one entry per CDR3 protein. Among around 270,000 distinct CDR3 sequences listed, 15% to 20% were seen once. Sample: blood. The receptors derive from a man aged 50-59 years with Graves' ophthalmopathy.

This clonotype appeared a few times. This chain links TRBV5-6 with TRBJ2-7; 11 bases align to TRBD2. Germline V gene lookup returns CDR1 SGHDT and CDR2 YYEEEE. The CDR3 covers 16 residues. Losses at the gene ends were 3 bases for V and 3 bases for J; bases not matched to a gene: 8. As DNA, the CDR3 is TGTGCCAGCAGCTCCCTCGGGACTAGCGGCTTCTACGAGCAGTACTTC. Its translation is CASSSLGTSGFYEQYF. Complete variable domain (other parts from reference TRBV5-6 and TRBJ2-7): DAGVTQSPTHLIKTRGQQVTLRCSPKSGHDTVSWYQQALGQGPQFIFQYYEEEERQRGNFPDRFSGHQFPNYSSELNVNALLLGDSALYLCASSSLGTSGFYEQYFGPGTRLTVT.

V is TRBV5-5 and J is TRBJ1-1; 9 bases map to TRBD1. The CDR3 extends over 14 amino acids. CDR1 and CDR2 from the germline V gene are SGHKS and YYEKEE (reference sequence). J gave up 6 bases and V 4 bases, and 7 bases lay outside the gene matches. The CDR3 region has the DNA TGTGCCAGCAGCCCCCGGGACAGGGACTCTGAAGCTTTCTTT. Encoded protein: CASSPRDRDSEAFF.

This clonotype was observed many times. CDR3 nucleotide sequence: TGTGCCAGCAGTTACCATTATCCGGGACAGGGGGAAAAGACCGGGGAGCTGTTTTTT. Encoded protein: CASSYHYPGQGEKTGELFF. The chain employs TRBV6-5 and TRBJ2-2, with 11 positions matching TRBD1. Germline CDR1 and CDR2: MNHEY and SVGAGI. V dropped 2 bases and J dropped 5; count of bases not matched to a gene: 13. The CDR3 totals 19 residues.

In its sample, this clonotype was seen a few times. The V call is TRBV5-5, the J call TRBJ2-5; 7 nucleotides agree with TRBD2. V lost 0 bases to trimming and J lost 5 bases; unmatched junction nucleotides: 7. There are 15 residues in the CDR3. The germline V gene has CDR1 SGHKS and CDR2 YYEKEE (reference sequence). The CDR3 coding sequence is TGTGCCAGCAGCTTGGCCTTACTAGCGCGTGAGACCCAGTACTTC. It codes for CASSLALLARETQYF.

This clonotype occurred many times. The rearrangement joins TRBV28 to TRBJ1-1; D uncertain. Germline V gene sequence: CDR1 MDHEN, CDR2 SYDVKM. V was pared by 2 bases and J by 2 bases, with 9 bases between. The CDR3 sequence is 14 residues long. The CDR3 DNA is TGTGCCAGCAGTTTACGGGGTGTCAACACTGAAGCTTTCTTT. Encoded protein: CASSLRGVNTEAFF.

This clonotype has only a few counts. V gene TRBV6-1 combines with J gene TRBJ1-6; 9 bases match TRBD1. V was pared by 5 bases and J by 10 bases, with 12 bases of the junction left unmatched. The length of the CDR3 is 16 residues. Per germline, CDR1 MNHNS and CDR2 SASEGT. This CDR3 reads CASSHNRDRVQSPLHF. The CDR3 region has the DNA TGTGCCAGCAGTCATAACCGGGACAGGGTGCAGTCACCCCTCCACTTT.

This clonotype was seen at least ten times. This chain uses TRBV20-1 with TRBJ2-5, with 8 bases identical to TRBD1. This CDR3 region has 15 residues. V dropped 2 bases and J dropped 4; count of bases not matched to a gene: 9. Germline V lookup: CDR1 DFQATT, CDR2 SNEGSKA (reference sequence). The CDR3 spells CSARRQGSWRETQYF. The CDR3 bases are TGCAGTGCTAGAAGACAGGGGAGCTGGCGAGAGACCCAGTACTTC.

This clonotype was seen a few times. In DNA form, the CDR3 reads TGTGCCAGCAGTTTAAGTCGGCTACCCAGACCTGAGCAGTTCTTC. Translating gives CASSLSRLPRPEQFF. The chain uses TRBV12-3 or TRBV12-4 and TRBJ2-1; D unclear. The CDR3 is 15 residues long. Trimming removed 2 bases from V and 9 bases from J, with 17 bases in between.

V is TRBV28 and J is TRBJ2-1, with D possibly matching TRBD1 (6 bases). CDR1 and CDR2 from the germline V gene are MDHEN and SYDVKM. This CDR3 spans 16 amino acids. Trimming cost V 6 bases and J 5 bases, with 20 bases left between them. The CDR3 DNA follows: TGTGCCAGCAGCTCCCTCAGGGGCCTCAACAACAATGAGCAGTTCTTC. The encoded protein is CASSSLRGLNNNEQFF.

This clonotype appeared many times. The rearrangement uses TRBV6-1 and TRBJ2-5; no definite D call. Germline V gives CDR1 MNHNS, CDR2 SASEGT. The CDR3 runs to 14 residues. Trimming stripped 3 bases from V and 4 bases from J, with 12 bases between. DNA for the CDR3: TGTGCCAGCAGTGATCCAGGCCGAGGAGAGACCCAGTACTTC. Amino acids: CASSDPGRGETQYF.

The V call is TRBV6-1, the J call TRBJ2-7; TRBD2 matches at 11 bases. Germline CDR1 MNHNS, CDR2 SASEGT. The CDR3 extends over 15 amino acids. V trimming: 6 bases; J trimming: 5 bases; junction bases outside the gene matches: 9. The CDR3 DNA reads TGTGCCAGCAGGTCCCCCTTACTAGCGGGAGACGAGCAGTACTTC. Residues: CASRSPLLAGDEQYF.

The chain couples TRBV7-6 to TRBJ2-7, with D possibly TRBD2 on 6 matching bases. There are 15 residues in the CDR3. From germline, CDR1 is SGHVS and CDR2 FNYEAQ. The ends were cut back, 0 bases at V and 1 base at J, with 10 bases in the middle. CDR3 protein: CASSLAAGPSYEQYF. The CDR3 DNA follows: TGTGCCAGCAGCTTAGCAGCGGGCCCATCCTACGAGCAGTACTTC.

The V gene is TRBV6-2 or TRBV6-3, the J gene TRBJ1-6; 7 positions agree with TRBD1. In germline, CDR1 is MNHEY, CDR2 SVGEGT. This CDR3 spans 15 amino acids. The J segment lost 7 bases and the V segment lost 6 bases, leaving 9 bases of the junction unmatched. This chain's CDR3 is CASREGQLRNSPLHF. The CDR3 nucleotides are TGTGCCAGCAGGGAGGGACAGCTTCGAAATTCACCCCTCCACTTT.

This clonotype occurred many times. The chain combines TRBV29-1 with TRBJ2-7, with D perhaps being TRBD1 or TRBD2 (5 bases each). The CDR3 is made up of 14 amino acids. From germline, CDR1 is SQVTM and CDR2 ANQGSEA. V lost 2 bases and J lost 3, with 14 bases in between. CDR3 sequence (DNA): TGCAGCGTTGAATCCCGGGACCAAAACTACGAGCAGTACTTC. Amino acids: CSVESRDQNYEQYF.

There are a few counts of this clonotype. This chain connects TRBV19 to TRBJ2-2; D could derive from TRBD1 or TRBD2 (5 bases each). This CDR3 spans 14 amino acids. Germline V gene sequence: CDR1 LNHDA, CDR2 SQIVND (reference sequence). Trimming stripped 1 base from V and 6 bases from J, with 9 bases between. In nucleotides, the CDR3 is TGTGCCAGTAGTATAGCCGGGGACGCCGGGGAGCTGTTTTTT. It is translated as CASSIAGDAGELFF.

This clonotype was seen many times. The chain carries TRBV7-8 and TRBJ1-1; no firm D call. Germline assignment: CDR1 SGHVS and CDR2 FQNEAQ. The CDR3 covers 16 residues. V lost 5 bases, J lost 4 bases, and 20 bases lay in between. CDR3 region: CASSPYLSSPGTEAFF. As DNA, the CDR3 is TGTGCCAGCAGCCCCTACCTGTCGTCGCCGGGCACTGAAGCTTTCTTT.

Only a few counts were recorded for this clonotype. The chain uses TRBV6-1 and TRBJ1-1; D uncertain. V lost 6 bases, J lost 9 bases, and 17 bases lay in between. Germline CDR1 MNHNS, CDR2 SASEGT. This CDR3 comprises 13 residues. The CDR3 reads CASRVRNVVKAFF. CDR3 bases: TGTGCCAGCAGGGTCCGAAATGTAGTTAAAGCTTTCTTT.

This clonotype has ten or more counts. This chain joins TRBV28 and TRBJ1-1; weak D call: TRBD1 (6 bases). Germline V lookup: CDR1 MDHEN, CDR2 SYDVKM. V lost 6 bases and J lost 3, with 17 bases in between. CDR3 size: 15 residues. CDR3 DNA: TGTGCCAGCAGCCGAGGGGGTTCCGGGGACACTGAAGCTTTCTTT. Its protein product is CASSRGGSGDTEAFF.

This clonotype was seen more than once but under ten times. CDR3 loop: CASSPGASGSNEQFF. The CDR3 DNA sequence: TGTGCCAGCAGCCCCGGGGCTAGCGGGAGTAATGAGCAGTTCTTC. The chain links TRBV7-2 to TRBJ2-1; 10 positions match TRBD2. The germline V gene has CDR1 SGHTA and CDR2 FQGNSA. CDR3 length equals 15 residues. J was trimmed by 7 bases and V by 5 bases; bases with no gene match: 8.

This clonotype showed up many times. For the CDR3, the DNA is TGTGCCAGCAGCTTGGGGGACAGGACCTACACTGAAGCTTTCTTT. It codes for CASSLGDRTYTEAFF. The genes are TRBV5-6 and TRBJ1-1, with 8 bases identical to TRBD1. V dropped 0 bases and J dropped 3; count of bases not matched to a gene: 4. The CDR3 has 15 amino acids. CDR1 is SGHDT, CDR2 YYEEEE, per germline.

J is TRBJ2-7 and V is TRBV19, with no clear D. The CDR3 is 12 amino acids. Germline V gives CDR1 LNHDA, CDR2 SQIVND (reference sequence). Deletions cut 8 bases from V and 3 bases from J, with 11 bases between. The CDR3 sequence is CASGRTIYEQYF. In nucleotides, the CDR3 is TGTGCCAGTGGACGGACCATCTACGAGCAGTACTTC.

Remarks on this clonotype: Relative to the germline gene, one junction end is altered; a read error may explain this. The J gene is TRBJ2-3, the V gene TRBV2; 12 bases map to TRBD2. Germline CDR1 is SNHLY and CDR2 is FYNNEI. The CDR3 sequence is 17 residues long. This chain's CDR3 is CASSELAGGPSKDTQYF. The DNA of the CDR3 is TGTGCCAGCAGTGAACTAGCGGGAGGGCCGAGCAAAGATACGCAGTATTTT.

This clonotype has more than one count but fewer than ten. V gene TRBV7-2 combines with J gene TRBJ2-7, with 10 bases lining up with TRBD2. V shed 5 bases and J 3 bases; nucleotides not matched to a gene: 10. The CDR3 contains 16 residues. Germline CDR1 and CDR2: SGHTA and FQGNSA. The CDR3 sequence: CASSPEGASGSYEQYF. CDR3 bases: TGTGCCAGCAGCCCCGAAGGGGCTAGCGGGAGCTACGAGCAGTACTTC.

Ten or more counts support this clonotype. The rearrangement links TRBV7-2 to TRBJ2-3; the D is unclear. Germline lookup yields CDR1 SGHTA and CDR2 FQGNSA. The V end lost 5 bases, the J end lost 5 bases, and 8 bases lay between the germline ends. The CDR3 has 12 residues. The CDR3 sequence is CASSPKGDTQYF. The CDR3 nucleotides are TGTGCCAGCAGCCCAAAAGGAGATACGCAGTATTTT.

This clonotype appeared many times. The chain employs TRBV11-2 and TRBJ1-5; unclear D gene. V was shortened by 2 bases and J by 0 bases, with 11 bases between the two germline ends. Germline CDR1 SGHAT, CDR2 FQNNGV. The CDR3 is 16 amino acids. The CDR3 nucleotides read TGTGCCAGCAGCTTAAGATCCAGAAATAGCAATCAGCCCCAGCATTTT. It translates to CASSLRSRNSNQPQHF.

This clonotype was counted once. This chain uses TRBV25-1 with TRBJ2-5; 12 nucleotides match TRBD2. Germline CDR1 is MGHDK and CDR2 is SYGVNS. With 8 bases clipped from V and 5 bases from J, the junction kept 9 bases outside the gene matches. The CDR3 sequence is 15 residues long. The CDR3 DNA follows: TGTGCCAGCCGGACTAGCGGGATTTTCGGGGAGACCCAGTACTTC. Its translation: CASRTSGIFGETQYF. Based on the CDR3 plus reference TRBV25-1 and TRBJ2-5, the full variable domain is EADIYQTPRYLVIGTGKKITLECSQTMGHDKMYWYQQDPGMELHLIHYSYGVNSTEKGDLSSESTVSRIRTEHFPLTLESARPSHTSQYLCASRTSGIFGETQYFGPGTRLLVL.

This chain links TRBV28 with TRBJ1-5; the D gene is possibly TRBD1 (5 bases). The V gene's germline CDR1 is MDHEN and CDR2 SYDVKM. The CDR3 runs to 16 residues. V was clipped by 2 bases and J by 0 bases, with 11 bases between them. CDR3 DNA: TGTGCCAGCAGTTTACTGCAGGGAAATAGCAATCAGCCCCAGCATTTT. This sequence encodes CASSLLQGNSNQPQHF.

The chain carries TRBV19 and TRBJ2-7; a weak D match, TRBD1 (6 bases). The CDR3 has 11 residues. Trimming left V 8 bases short and J 4 bases short, with 9 bases between. Germline CDR1 and CDR2: LNHDA and SQIVND (reference sequence). CDR3 sequence: CASSGQYEQYF. The CDR3 DNA reads as TGTGCCAGTTCTGGACAGTACGAGCAGTACTTC. Using reference TRBV19 and TRBJ2-7 for the parts outside the CDR3, the full variable domain is DGGITQSPKYLFRKEGQNVTLSCEQNLNHDAMYWYRQDPGQGLRLIYYSQIVNDFQKGDIAEGYSVSREKKESFPLTVTSAQKNPTAFYLCASSGQYEQYFGPGTRLTVT.

This clonotype was seen at least ten times. This chain links TRBV11-3 with TRBJ2-3; D is undetermined. Trimming pared 2 bases from V and 6 bases from J, leaving 12 bases between. This CDR3 region has 14 residues. Germline-derived CDR1 and CDR2 are SGHNT and YENEEA. The CDR3 nucleotides are TGTGCCAGCAGCTTATCTGCCCCCCCTGATACGCAGTATTTT. Translated, it gives CASSLSAPPDTQYF.

The chain links TRBV2 to TRBJ2-2; possibly TRBD1 or TRBD2 for D (5 bases each). This CDR3 has 13 amino acids. Looked up from germline, CDR1 is SNHLY and CDR2 is FYNNEI. Trimming shortened V by 6 bases and J by 5 bases, and 10 bases separated the two germline ends. Here the CDR3 reads CASRGEATGELFF. The CDR3 DNA reads TGTGCCAGCAGGGGGGAAGCGACCGGGGAGCTGTTTTTT.

The table lists this clonotype with a few counts. This chain uses TRBV12-3 or TRBV12-4 with TRBJ1-3; D call uncertain. The CDR3 covers 13 residues. The V gene lost 2 bases and the J gene lost 4 bases, with 6 bases spanning the gap. CDR3 DNA sequence: TGTGCCAGCAGTTTATTGGGCGGAAACACCATATATTTT. Its translation: CASSLLGGNTIYF.